These 19 T cell receptor beta chains were sequenced from one sample in a study of T cells in localized non-small cell lung cancer. Data came from immunoSEQ multiplex PCR; TCRdb stores just in-frame clones and leaves some out. The table lists some 700 clones, more than 20% of them singletons. This specimen was normal lung tissue next to the tumor, taken before any cancer treatment. The origin of the receptors is a woman aged 35 to 75 with stage II squamous cell lung carcinoma.

This sequence joins TRBV9 and TRBJ1-6; D uncertain. The CDR3 has 13 residues. Germline assignment: CDR1 SGDLS and CDR2 YYNGEE. The V end was cut by 0 bases, the J end by 10 bases, with 8 bases between. CDR3: CASSVDNRSPLHF. CDR3 sequence (DNA): TGTGCCAGCAGCGTAGACAATCGGTCACCCCTCCACTTT.

This clone counts as medium-sized (0.01 to 0.1%). The chain has TRBV6-8 and TRBJ2-7; no definite D call. The ends were cut back, 5 bases at V and 0 bases at J, with 14 bases in the middle. This CDR3 is 15 amino acids long. Per germline, CDR1 MNHGY and CDR2 SAAAGT. Here the CDR3 DNA reads TGTGCCAGCAGTGACCCAGGCAGGAGCTCCTACGAGCAGTACTTC. The encoded protein is CASSDPGRSSYEQYF.

The table lists this clone with a few counts. CDR3 DNA sequence: TGTGCCAGCAGCCCCGAGGGGGGGGTGGTGTATGGCTACACCTTC. Its protein is CASSPEGGVVYGYTF. The rearrangement joins TRBV11-3 to TRBJ1-2; the D gene is possibly TRBD1 (6 bases). The CDR3 loop spans 15 amino acids. Germline lookup yields CDR1 SGHNT and CDR2 YENEEA. V was clipped by 5 bases and J by 5 bases, with 18 bases between them.

This clone was detected only a few times. This chain links TRBV18 with TRBJ1-1; D perhaps matches TRBD1 (6 bases). V was cut by 0 bases and J by 1 base, with 9 bases left in between. Germline lookup yields CDR1 KGHSH and CDR2 LQKENI. The CDR3 totals 15 residues. The CDR3 nucleotides read TGTGCCAGCTCACCACCAATGGGACAGAACACTGAAGCTTTCTTT. Translation: CASSPPMGQNTEAFF. The whole variable domain, remainder taken from reference TRBV18 and TRBJ1-1, is NAGVMQNPRHLVRRRGQEARLRCSPMKGHSHVYWYRQLPEEGLKFMVYLQKENIIDESGMPKERFSAEFPKEGPSILRIQQVVRGDSAAYFCASSPPMGQNTEAFFGQGTRLTVV.

This clone is categorized as large. This rearrangement joins TRBV11-3 to TRBJ2-7; no firm D call. CDR1 and CDR2 from the germline V gene are SGHNT and YENEEA. This CDR3 is built from 14 residues. Deletions cut 5 bases from V and 2 bases from J, with 13 bases between. CDR3 sequence reads: CASSQTGSPYEQYF. The CDR3 DNA follows: TGTGCCAGCAGCCAAACGGGTTCCCCCTACGAGCAGTACTTC.

By sample fraction, this clone is large. CDR3 nucleotides: TGTGCCAGCAGCCCGACGACAGGGGGAAGCGAGCAGTACTTC. Translation: CASSPTTGGSEQYF. V gene TRBV11-3 combines with J gene TRBJ2-7, with 9 bases that match TRBD1. Trimming removed 5 bases from V and 6 bases from J; junction bases left unmatched: 8. Per the germline V gene, CDR1 is SGHNT and CDR2 is YENEEA. The CDR3 is made up of 14 amino acids. Looking up the rest from reference TRBV11-3 and TRBJ2-7 gives the full variable domain: EAGVVQSPRYKIIEKKQPVAFWCNPISGHNTLYWYLQNLGQGPELLIRYENEEAVDDSQLPKDRFSAERLKGVDSTLKIQPAELGDSAVYLCASSPTTGGSEQYFGPGTRLTVT.

The chain couples TRBV12-5 to TRBJ1-2; possibly TRBD1 for D (5 bases). From germline, CDR1 is LGHNT and CDR2 FRNRAP. The CDR3 contains 11 residues. CDR3 in amino acids: CATDSLYGYTF. The CDR3 nucleotides are TGTGCCACCGACAGCCTCTATGGCTACACCTTC.

By sample fraction, this clone is medium-sized. The V gene is TRBV11-3, the J gene TRBJ2-2, with 9 nucleotides matching TRBD2. Losses at the gene ends were 5 bases for V and 0 bases for J; bases not matched to a gene: 4. The germline V gene has CDR1 SGHNT and CDR2 YENEEA. The CDR3 is made up of 16 amino acids. The DNA for the CDR3 is TGTGCCAGCAGCCATATAGCGGGGGCGAACACCGGGGAGCTGTTTTTT. Encoded protein: CASSHIAGANTGELFF.

The chain uses TRBV18 and TRBJ1-1; tentative D call: TRBD1 (5 bases). CDR1 and CDR2 from the germline V gene are KGHSH and LQKENI. V was shortened by 0 bases and J by 1 base, with 9 bases between the two germline ends. This CDR3 has 15 residues. CDR3 residues: CASSPPTGGNTEAFF. CDR3 nucleotides: TGTGCCAGCTCACCACCTACCGGGGGGAACACTGAAGCTTTCTTT.

This clone has only a few counts. This sequence joins TRBV7-6 and TRBJ1-6, with 8 bases identical to TRBD1. J lost 10 bases, V lost 3 bases, and 8 bases had no gene match. The CDR3 runs to 15 residues. CDR1 SGHVS and CDR2 FNYEAQ come from the germline V gene. The CDR3 coding sequence is TGTGCCAGCAGCTTGGCGACAGGGGTTAACTCACCCCTCCACTTT. This codes for CASSLATGVNSPLHF.

This clone has a handful of counts. J is TRBJ2-2 and V is TRBV28; no clear D gene. The CDR3 is 14 amino acids. V lost 7 bases and J lost 1, with 10 bases in between. Germline V gene data show CDR1 as MDHEN and CDR2 as SYDVKM. CDR3 loop: CASKTNLNTGELFF. CDR3 in DNA: TGTGCCAGCAAGACGAACCTGAACACCGGGGAGCTGTTTTTT.

Within the sample, this clone is large. The V and J genes are TRBV19 and TRBJ2-1, with TRBD2 matching 10 bases. J lost 9 bases, V lost 4 bases, and 6 bases had no gene match. The germline CDR1 and CDR2 sequences are LNHDA and SQIVND (reference sequence). The CDR3 extends over 14 amino acids. The CDR3 reads CASSKAGGLGEQFF. For the CDR3, the DNA is TGTGCCAGTAGTAAAGCGGGGGGGCTGGGTGAGCAGTTCTTC.

Sample share makes this clone large. V is TRBV6-8 and J is TRBJ1-2; D possibly corresponds to TRBD1 (5 bases). The germline CDR1 and CDR2 sequences are MNHGY and SAAAGT. The CDR3 consists of 14 residues. Trimming took off 5 bases at V and 8 bases at J, with 18 bases between the two ends. As DNA, the CDR3 is TGTGCCAGCAGTGGGGGGACGGGGTTGGAGGGCTACACCTTC. Protein: CASSGGTGLEGYTF.

This clone is termed medium-sized. Written as DNA, the CDR3 is TGTGCCAGCAGTGACAGGGCGGGTCGGCAGGATACGCAGTATTTT. This gives the protein CASSDRAGRQDTQYF. J is TRBJ2-3 and V is TRBV6-8, with 7 bases lining up with TRBD1. CDR1 is MNHGY and CDR2 is SAAAGT in the germline V gene. The CDR3 runs 15 residues. With 5 bases clipped from V and 6 bases from J, the junction kept 11 bases outside the gene matches.

By its share, this clone is large. J is TRBJ1-2 and V is TRBV29-1, with D unclear. CDR3 length equals 13 residues. The V gene's germline CDR1 is SQVTM and CDR2 ANQGSEA. Trimming cost V 8 bases and J 3 bases, with 16 bases left between them. CDR3: CSPRGQEDYGYTF. CDR3 DNA sequence: TGCAGCCCCCGCGGTCAGGAGGACTATGGCTACACCTTC. The full variable domain, in which reference TRBV29-1 and TRBJ1-2 provide the parts outside the CDR3, is SAVISQKPSRDICQRGTSLTIQCQVDSQVTMMFWYRQQPGQSLTLIATANQGSEATYESGFVIDKFPISRPNLTFSTLTVSNMSPEDSSIYLCSPRGQEDYGYTFGSGTRLTVV.

This clone is large. The CDR3 DNA is TGTGCCAGCAGTCCCGCAGGGTTCTCTGGAAACACCATATATTTT. Amino acid sequence: CASSPAGFSGNTIYF. V gene TRBV11-3 combines with J gene TRBJ1-3; D is possibly TRBD1 (5 bases). CDR1 and CDR2 (germline): SGHNT, YENEEA. The CDR3 covers 15 residues. V was pared by 6 bases and J by 0 bases, with 12 bases between.

There are a few counts of this clone. The V and J genes are TRBV11-3 and TRBJ1-6; no firm D call. Trimming took off 5 bases at V and 9 bases at J, with 14 bases between the two ends. The germline CDR1 and CDR2 sequences are SGHNT and YENEEA. This CDR3 has 14 amino acids. CDR3 DNA sequence: TGTGCCAGCAGCCGGTCGGGTCTAGGTTCACCCCTCCACTTT. The encoded protein is CASSRSGLGSPLHF.

This clone was seen more than once but under ten times. The rearrangement joins TRBV7-6 to TRBJ1-2; no definite D call. V lost 2 bases and J lost 2, with 12 bases in between. The CDR3 is 15 amino acids. The germline CDR1 and CDR2 sequences are SGHVS and FNYEAQ. The chain's CDR3 is CASSLLNSLNYGYTF. The CDR3 DNA reads TGTGCCAGCAGCTTATTGAACAGCTTGAACTATGGCTACACCTTC.

The V call is TRBV6-8, the J call TRBJ1-1; possibly TRBD1 for D (5 bases). This CDR3 is 16 amino acids long. Germline assignment: CDR1 MNHGY and CDR2 SAAAGT. Trimming took 7 bases from V and 2 from J, leaving 20 bases between them. Written as DNA, the CDR3 is TGTGCCAGCACCGCAGCGGGGCAGTCGGGAAACACTGAAGCTTTCTTT. Translated, it gives CASTAAGQSGNTEAFF.